What follows are 28 T cell receptor beta chains derived from one specimen sequenced in a study of T cell repertoires in cytomegalovirus infection (dated by TCRdb to the late 2010s). Sequencing was performed on an Illumina HiSeq 1500. TCRdb reprocessed the public reads (quality trimming at Q25 with fastp, clone calling with MiXCR) and kept in-frame beta chains. Rows merge per CDR3 protein into single entries with the most common DNA and genes. This sample is represented by roughly 300,000 distinct CDR3 sequences; about 25% of them were singletons. The ten largest account for about 15% of the sample. Sequencing was performed on PBMCs. Source of these receptors: a human donor in good health (CMV status not recorded). Some clones in this sample may be carry-over from other donors' samples.

J is TRBJ2-3 and V is TRBV20-1; D gene unclear. The CDR3 covers 12 residues. CDR1 and CDR2 (germline): DFQATT, SNEGSKA (reference sequence). As DNA, the CDR3 is TGCAGCCCGAGGTTGCCTCCCGATACGCAGTATTTT. This codes for CSPRLPPDTQYF.

The genes are TRBV29-1 and TRBJ2-1; TRBD1 matches 8 bases. Germline V CDR1 and CDR2: SQVTM, ANQGSEA. This CDR3 region has 14 residues. Trimming cost V 4 bases and J 4 bases; bases outside gene matches: 6. CDR3 protein: CSVGRGTGYNEQFF. The CDR3 bases are TGCAGCGTTGGACGCGGGACAGGATACAATGAGCAGTTCTTC.

This clonotype was seen ten or more times. The CDR3 region is CATRSSGTYNEQFF. The CDR3 bases are TGTGCCACCAGATCTAGCGGGACCTACAATGAGCAGTTCTTC. The V gene is TRBV24-1, the J gene TRBJ2-1; 9 bases fit TRBD2. The CDR3 consists of 14 residues. CDR1 and CDR2 (germline): KGHDR, SFDVKD. V was pared by 7 bases and J by 2 bases, with 2 bases of the junction left unmatched.

This clonotype was recorded many times. This sequence joins TRBV7-9 and TRBJ1-5, with D perhaps TRBD1 (5 bases). Trimming left V 5 bases short and J 7 bases short, with 15 bases between. The CDR3 runs to 14 residues. The germline CDR1 and CDR2 sequences are SEHNR and FQNEAQ (reference sequence). The CDR3, as DNA: TGTGCCAGCAGCCCAGTGGGGGTCCACCAGCCCCAGCATTTT. This sequence encodes CASSPVGVHQPQHF.

This clonotype was detected only a few times. V is TRBV5-6 and J is TRBJ1-2; no definite D call. Germline V gene lookup returns CDR1 SGHDT and CDR2 YYEEEE. The CDR3 contains 13 residues. Trimming took 0 bases from V and 4 from J, leaving 7 bases between them. DNA of the CDR3: TGTGCCAGCAGCTTGGAACAGTCCTATGGCTACACCTTC. Protein sequence: CASSLEQSYGYTF.

The gene calls are TRBV5-4 and TRBJ2-7; no firm D call. The CDR3 covers 14 residues. From germline, CDR1 is SGHNT and CDR2 YYREEE (reference sequence). Trimming stripped 4 bases from V and 6 bases from J, with 17 bases between. The CDR3 region is CASSGRTNRSEQYF. CDR3 DNA sequence: TGTGCCAGCAGCGGACGGACGAATCGATCCGAGCAGTACTTC.

This clonotype occurred a few times. This chain uses TRBV7-2 with TRBJ2-7; TRBD1 matches 8 bases. The CDR3 consists of 15 residues. Unmatched junction bases numbered 11, after V lost 5 bases and J lost 5 bases. Germline V lookup: CDR1 SGHTA, CDR2 FQGNSA. CDR3 sequence (DNA): TGTGCCAGCAGCGCCGACAGGGGTGATTACCACGAGCAGTACTTC. Translation gives CASSADRGDYHEQYF.

This clonotype appeared a few times. The rearrangement joins TRBV6-2 or TRBV6-3 to TRBJ2-1; D may be TRBD2 (6 bases). Germline V gene lookup returns CDR1 MNHEY and CDR2 SVGEGT. V was shortened by 0 bases and J by 7 bases, with 10 bases between the two germline ends. The CDR3 is 14 amino acids. The CDR3 sequence: CASSYSILANEQFF. CDR3 DNA sequence: TGTGCCAGCAGTTACTCGATACTAGCTAATGAGCAGTTCTTC.

V and J are TRBV2 and TRBJ2-7, with 8 nucleotides matching TRBD1. Germline CDR1 and CDR2: SNHLY and FYNNEI. V was clipped by 6 bases and J by 0 bases; unmatched bases: 10. This CDR3 spans 16 amino acids. The CDR3 DNA follows: TGTGCCAGCAGCGCAGCCGGGACAGGAGTCTCCTACGAGCAGTACTTC. Its protein product is CASSAAGTGVSYEQYF. Variable domain in full (rest from reference TRBV2 and TRBJ2-7): EPEVTQTPSHQVTQMGQEVILRCVPISNHLYFYWYRQILGQKVEFLVSFYNNEISEKSEIFDDQFSVERPDGSNFTLKIRSTKLEDSAMYFCASSAAGTGVSYEQYFGPGTRLTVT.

In its sample, this clonotype was seen a few times. This chain joins TRBV19 and TRBJ2-5; D is undetermined. This CDR3 is built from 12 residues. Germline V gene sequence: CDR1 LNHDA, CDR2 SQIVND (reference sequence). Deletions cut 3 bases from V and 5 bases from J, with 7 bases between. In DNA, the CDR3 is TGTGCCAGTAGTATGGTAGGGGAGACCCAGTACTTC. Translated, it gives CASSMVGETQYF.

V is TRBV28 and J is TRBJ2-1; 10 nucleotides match TRBD2. The V gene's germline CDR1 is MDHEN and CDR2 SYDVKM. V trimming: 5 bases; J trimming: 4 bases; junction bases outside the gene matches: 8. The CDR3 consists of 16 residues. The DNA for the CDR3 is TGTGCCAGCAGTCCATATGGACTAGCGGCATACAATGAGCAGTTCTTC. Translating gives CASSPYGLAAYNEQFF.

The chain has TRBV28 and TRBJ1-5; TRBD1 aligns across 10 bases. From germline, CDR1 is MDHEN and CDR2 SYDVKM. With V trimmed by 7 bases and J by 6 bases, 9 bases remained unmatched. The CDR3 has 15 amino acids. The CDR3 bases are TGTGCCAGCAACAAGGGACAGGGGTTGGGTCAGCCCCAGCATTTT. Translation gives CASNKGQGLGQPQHF. Complete variable domain (other parts from reference TRBV28 and TRBJ1-5): DVKVTQSSRYLVKRTGEKVFLECVQDMDHENMFWYRQDPGLGLRLIYFSYDVKMKEKGDIPEGYSVSREKKERFSLILESASTNQTSMYLCASNKGQGLGQPQHFGDGTRLSIL.

V gene TRBV28 combines with J gene TRBJ2-3; no clear D. This CDR3 region has 17 residues. Trimming removed 6 bases from V and 2 bases from J, with 21 bases in between. Germline CDR1 and CDR2: MDHEN and SYDVKM. The CDR3 DNA reads as TGTGCCAGCAGCACCCCCGGACCCTCGGAGAACACAGATACGCAGTATTTT. The encoded protein is CASSTPGPSENTDTQYF.

The table lists this clonotype with many counts. The chain is built from TRBV7-8 and TRBJ2-2; D remains unclear. This CDR3 is built from 14 residues. V shed 4 bases and J shed 1 base, with 7 bases lying between them. Germline CDR1 reads SGHVS; CDR2 reads FQNEAQ. The CDR3: CASSSRLNTGELFF. The CDR3 bases are TGTGCCAGCAGCTCCCGGCTGAACACCGGGGAGCTGTTTTTT.

The CDR3 DNA sequence: TGCAGCGTCGGGGCCAGACTCAACACAGATACGCAGTATTTT. It codes for CSVGARLNTDTQYF. The chain links TRBV29-1 to TRBJ2-3, with D possibly being TRBD1 or TRBD2 (5 bases each). Germline V gene sequence: CDR1 SQVTM, CDR2 ANQGSEA. The CDR3 contains 14 residues. V was cut by 6 bases and J by 2 bases, with 15 bases left in between.

This clonotype appeared a few times. At one end the junction does not follow the germline gene, possibly because of a read error. CDR3 in DNA: TGTGCCAATAACCCGACAGGGCCTTCTTTC. Protein: CANNPTGPSF. J is TRBJ2-7 and V is TRBV6-4; TRBD1 agrees at 7 bases. Germline CDR1 MRHNA, CDR2 SNTAGT. The CDR3 totals 10 residues.

This clonotype has a handful of counts. The rearrangement links TRBV10-1 to TRBJ2-2; possibly TRBD1 for D (5 bases). V lost 5 bases, J lost 4 bases, and 14 bases lay in between. Germline assignment: CDR1 WNHNN and CDR2 SYGVQD (reference sequence). The CDR3 is 15 residues long. The DNA for the CDR3 is TGCGCCAGCAGTTATGACAGCCCGATCACCGGGGAGCTGTTTTTT. Amino acid sequence: CASSYDSPITGELFF.

The chain recombines TRBV9 with TRBJ2-1; no reliable D call. Germline V gene lookup returns CDR1 SGDLS and CDR2 YYNGEE. V gave up 4 bases and J gave up 6 bases, with 14 bases separating them. The CDR3 has 14 residues. CDR3 protein: CASSNNPSVNEQFF. CDR3 nucleotides: TGTGCCAGCAGCAACAACCCCAGCGTCAATGAGCAGTTCTTC.

V and J are TRBV19 and TRBJ1-1; D uncertain. The germline CDR1 and CDR2 sequences are LNHDA and SQIVND (reference sequence). The CDR3 is made up of 13 amino acids. Trimming took off 6 bases at V and 4 bases at J, with 12 bases between the two ends. The chain's CDR3 is CASSTRWLTEAFF. The CDR3 DNA is TGTGCCAGTAGCACCCGGTGGCTCACTGAAGCTTTCTTT.

This clonotype was observed at least ten times. The rearrangement joins TRBV7-2 to TRBJ2-7, with D unclear. CDR3 length equals 15 residues. Trimming took off 2 bases at V and 7 bases at J, with 18 bases between the two ends. The germline V gene has CDR1 SGHTA and CDR2 FQGNSA. CDR3 loop: CASSLFGPAIGEQYF. In DNA, the CDR3 is TGTGCCAGCAGCTTATTTGGGCCAGCCATCGGTGAGCAGTACTTC.

This sequence joins TRBV20-1 and TRBJ1-1; D is perhaps TRBD1 (6 bases). The CDR3 is 13 amino acids. V was trimmed by 3 bases and J by 4 bases, leaving 12 bases between them. Germline assignment: CDR1 DFQATT and CDR2 SNEGSKA (reference sequence). CDR3 DNA sequence: TGCAGTGCTAGTTGGGGCAGGGGCACTGAAGCTTTCTTT. Translation: CSASWGRGTEAFF.

Many counts were recorded for this clonotype. The genes are TRBV7-2 and TRBJ1-3; D is ambiguous. The CDR3 is 16 residues long. V gave up 1 base and J gave up 4 bases, with 14 bases separating them. Germline values: CDR1 SGHTA, CDR2 FQGNSA. CDR3 DNA: TGTGCCAGCAGCTTAGGATTGGGAACGCTCGGAAACACCATATATTTT. This codes for CASSLGLGTLGNTIYF. The whole variable domain, filled in from reference TRBV7-2 and TRBJ1-3, reads GAGVSQSPSNKVTEKGKDVELRCDPISGHTALYWYRQSLGQGLEFLIYFQGNSAPDKSGLPSDRFSAERTGGSVSTLTIQRTQQEDSAVYLCASSLGLGTLGNTIYFGEGSWLTVV.

V is TRBV7-6 and J is TRBJ2-1; the D gene is possibly TRBD2 (5 bases). Germline CDR1 is SGHVS and CDR2 is FNYEAQ. V was cut by 7 bases and J by 4 bases, with 17 bases left in between. The CDR3 has 15 amino acids. In DNA form, the CDR3 reads TGTGCCAGCAAACGATACGAGTCGGGATACAATGAGCAGTTCTTC. Translation: CASKRYESGYNEQFF.

At least ten counts were recorded for this clonotype. This chain joins TRBV7-9 and TRBJ2-1, with 9 bases that match TRBD2. The trim removed 5 bases at V and 7 bases at J, leaving 27 bases unmatched. Germline V gene data show CDR1 as SEHNR and CDR2 as FQNEAQ (reference sequence). This CDR3 has 21 amino acids. This CDR3 is CASSPLGRPSGTPGSTNEQFF. The DNA of the CDR3 is TGTGCCAGCAGCCCCCTTGGTAGGCCTAGCGGGACCCCCGGCTCTACAAATGAGCAGTTCTTC.

This chain links TRBV5-6 with TRBJ2-2; D remains unclear. Germline V CDR1 and CDR2: SGHDT, YYEEEE. The V end lost 0 bases, the J end lost 0 bases, and 9 bases lay between the germline ends. The CDR3 consists of 16 residues. CDR3 loop: CASSLERRANTGELFF. DNA for the CDR3: TGTGCCAGCAGCTTGGAACGGCGCGCGAACACCGGGGAGCTGTTTTTT.

The chain recombines TRBV5-4 with TRBJ2-7; D is uncertain. Trimming took 6 bases from V and 6 from J, leaving 19 bases between them. The germline V gene has CDR1 SGHNT and CDR2 YYREEE (reference sequence). The CDR3 covers 14 residues. DNA of the CDR3: TGTGCCAGCACCAAGCGTAATCAAAATGGCGAGCAGTACTTC. Protein: CASTKRNQNGEQYF.

The table lists this clonotype with many counts. CDR3 in amino acids: CASSLGGSGSNQPQHF. In nucleotides, the CDR3 is TGTGCCAGCAGTTTGGGGGGGTCAGGGAGCAATCAGCCCCAGCATTTT. This chain joins TRBV28 and TRBJ1-5; tentatively, D is TRBD1 (5 bases). V lost 3 bases, J lost 1 base, and 13 bases lay in between. This CDR3 has 16 amino acids. Germline CDR1 and CDR2: MDHEN and SYDVKM.

Many counts were recorded for this clonotype. The V call is TRBV7-9, the J call TRBJ2-7; 10 positions agree with TRBD2. The trim removed 7 bases at V and 6 bases at J, leaving 18 bases unmatched. Germline V gene lookup returns CDR1 SEHNR and CDR2 FQNEAQ (reference sequence). The CDR3 has 17 residues. CDR3 DNA: TGTGCCAGCAACCAACCGCCGGGGACTAGCGAGGTGCGCGAGCAGTACTTC. It codes for CASNQPPGTSEVREQYF.